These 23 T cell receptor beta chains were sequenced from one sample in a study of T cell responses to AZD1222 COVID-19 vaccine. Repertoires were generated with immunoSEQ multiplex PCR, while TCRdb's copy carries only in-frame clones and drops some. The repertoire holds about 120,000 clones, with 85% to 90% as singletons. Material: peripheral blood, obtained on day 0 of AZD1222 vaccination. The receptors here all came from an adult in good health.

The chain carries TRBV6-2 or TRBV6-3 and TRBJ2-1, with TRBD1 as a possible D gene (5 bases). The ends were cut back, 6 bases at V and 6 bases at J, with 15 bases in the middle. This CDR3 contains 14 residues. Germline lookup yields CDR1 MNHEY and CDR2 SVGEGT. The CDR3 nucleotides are TGTGCCAGCAGCCGACGACAGCCGACCAATGAGCAGTTCTTC. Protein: CASSRRQPTNEQFF.

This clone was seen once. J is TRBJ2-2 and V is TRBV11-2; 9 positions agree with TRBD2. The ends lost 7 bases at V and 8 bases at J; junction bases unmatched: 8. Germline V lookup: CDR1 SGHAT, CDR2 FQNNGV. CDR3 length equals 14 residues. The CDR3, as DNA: TGTGCCAGCACCCCGACGCTAGCGGGGGGGGAGCTGTTTTTT. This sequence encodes CASTPTLAGGELFF.

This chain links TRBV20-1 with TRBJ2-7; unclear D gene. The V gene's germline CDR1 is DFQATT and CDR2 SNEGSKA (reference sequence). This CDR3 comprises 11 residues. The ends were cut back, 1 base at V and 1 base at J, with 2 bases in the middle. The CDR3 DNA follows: TGCAGTGCTAGAGGTTCCTACGAGCAGTACTTC. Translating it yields CSARGSYEQYF.

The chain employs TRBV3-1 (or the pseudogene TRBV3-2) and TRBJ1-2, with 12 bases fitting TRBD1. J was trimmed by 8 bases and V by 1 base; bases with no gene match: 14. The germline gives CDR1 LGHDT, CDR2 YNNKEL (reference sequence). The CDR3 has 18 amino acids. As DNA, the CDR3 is TGTGCCAGCAGCCAAGTTACGGGACAGGGGGCGATGTCCGGCGGCTACACCTTC. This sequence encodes CASSQVTGQGAMSGGYTF.

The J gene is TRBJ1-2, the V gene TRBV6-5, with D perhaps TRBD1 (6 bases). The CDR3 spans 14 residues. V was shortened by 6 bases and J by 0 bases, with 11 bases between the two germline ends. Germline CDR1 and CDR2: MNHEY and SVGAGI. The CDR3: CASRLTGANYGYTF. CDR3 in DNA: TGTGCCAGCAGATTGACAGGAGCTAACTATGGCTACACCTTC.

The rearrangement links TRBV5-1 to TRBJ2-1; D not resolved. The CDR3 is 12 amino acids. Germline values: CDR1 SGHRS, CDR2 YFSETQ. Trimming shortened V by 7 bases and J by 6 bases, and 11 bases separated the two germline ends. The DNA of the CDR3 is TGCGCCAGCGGGATAAGAAGCAATGAGCAGTTCTTC. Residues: CASGIRSNEQFF.

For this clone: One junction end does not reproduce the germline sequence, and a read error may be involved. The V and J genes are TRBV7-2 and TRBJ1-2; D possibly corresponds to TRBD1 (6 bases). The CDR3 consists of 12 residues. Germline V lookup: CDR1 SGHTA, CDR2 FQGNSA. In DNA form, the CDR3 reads TGTGCCAGCAGCTTAGGGGACACCCGCTTAGACTTC. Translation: CASSLGDTRLDF. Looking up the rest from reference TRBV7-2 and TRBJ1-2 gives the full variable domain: GAGVSQSPSNKVTEKGKDVELRCDPISGHTALYWYRQSLGQGLEFLIYFQGNSAPDKSGLPSDRFSAERTGGSVSTLTIQRTQQEDSAVYLCASSLGDTRLDFGSGTRLTVV.

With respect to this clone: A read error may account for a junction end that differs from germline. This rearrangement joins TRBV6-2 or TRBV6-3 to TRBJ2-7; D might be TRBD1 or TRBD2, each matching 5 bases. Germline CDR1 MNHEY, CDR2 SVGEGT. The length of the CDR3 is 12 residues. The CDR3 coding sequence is TGTGCCAGCAGTTACGGACTCACGCCCGGGGCCTTC. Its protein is CASSYGLTPGAF.

The CDR3 sequence: CASSPWESNEQFF. In DNA, the CDR3 is TGTGCCAGCAGCCCTTGGGAGTCGAATGAGCAGTTCTTC. V usage is TRBV7-3 and J usage is TRBJ2-1; tentative D call: TRBD2 (5 bases). Trimming took 5 bases from V and 7 from J, leaving 12 bases between them. Germline V gene data show CDR1 as SGHTA and CDR2 as FQGTGA. The CDR3 totals 13 residues.

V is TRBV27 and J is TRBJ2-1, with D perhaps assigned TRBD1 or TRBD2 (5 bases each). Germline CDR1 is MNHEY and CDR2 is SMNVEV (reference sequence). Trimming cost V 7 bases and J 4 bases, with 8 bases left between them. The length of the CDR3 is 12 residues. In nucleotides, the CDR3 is TGTGCCAGCAAGAGGGGATACAATGAGCAGTTCTTC. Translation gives CASKRGYNEQFF.

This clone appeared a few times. The CDR3 spells CASSTGRGTEAFF. The CDR3, as DNA: TGTGCCAGTAGTACCGGTCGGGGAACTGAAGCTTTCTTT. The chain employs TRBV19 and TRBJ1-1; the D is unclear. V lost 4 bases and J 5 bases, leaving 11 bases between the germline ends. This CDR3 is 13 amino acids long. Germline V gene sequence: CDR1 LNHDA, CDR2 SQIVND (reference sequence). The entire variable domain, with the rest obtained from reference TRBV19 and TRBJ1-1, is as follows: DGGITQSPKYLFRKEGQNVTLSCEQNLNHDAMYWYRQDPGQGLRLIYYSQIVNDFQKGDIAEGYSVSREKKESFPLTVTSAQKNPTAFYLCASSTGRGTEAFFGQGTRLTVV.

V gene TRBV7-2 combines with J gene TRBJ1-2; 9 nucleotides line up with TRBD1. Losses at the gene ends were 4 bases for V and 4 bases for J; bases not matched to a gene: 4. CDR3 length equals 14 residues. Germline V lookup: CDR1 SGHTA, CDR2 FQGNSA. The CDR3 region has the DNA TGTGCCAGCAGCTCTGGGACAGGGATCTATGGCTACACCTTC. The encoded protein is CASSSGTGIYGYTF. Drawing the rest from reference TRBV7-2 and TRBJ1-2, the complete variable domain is GAGVSQSPSNKVTEKGKDVELRCDPISGHTALYWYRQSLGQGLEFLIYFQGNSAPDKSGLPSDRFSAERTGGSVSTLTIQRTQQEDSAVYLCASSSGTGIYGYTFGSGTRLTVV.

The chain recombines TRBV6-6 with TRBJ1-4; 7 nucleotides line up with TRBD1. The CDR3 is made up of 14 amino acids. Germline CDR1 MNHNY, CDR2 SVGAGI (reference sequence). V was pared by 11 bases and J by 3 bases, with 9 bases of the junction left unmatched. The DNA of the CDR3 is TGTGCCTCTCAGGGGGACGGGGCTAATGAAAAACTGTTTTTT. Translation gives CASQGDGANEKLFF.

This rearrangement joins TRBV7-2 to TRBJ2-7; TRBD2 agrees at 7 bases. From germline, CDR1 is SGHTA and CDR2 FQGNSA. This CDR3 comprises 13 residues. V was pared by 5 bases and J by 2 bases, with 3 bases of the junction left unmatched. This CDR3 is CASSRSGAYEQYF. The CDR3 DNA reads TGTGCCAGCAGCCGGAGCGGGGCCTACGAGCAGTACTTC. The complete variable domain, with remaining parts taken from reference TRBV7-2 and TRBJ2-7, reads GAGVSQSPSNKVTEKGKDVELRCDPISGHTALYWYRQSLGQGLEFLIYFQGNSAPDKSGLPSDRFSAERTGGSVSTLTIQRTQQEDSAVYLCASSRSGAYEQYFGPGTRLTVT.

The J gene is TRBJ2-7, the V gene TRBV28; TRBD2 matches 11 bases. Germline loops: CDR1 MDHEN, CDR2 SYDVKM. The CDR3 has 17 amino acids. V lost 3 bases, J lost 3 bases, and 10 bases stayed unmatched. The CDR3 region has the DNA TGTGCCAGCAGTTTTCTCCAACTAGCGGGGGATTACTACGAGCAGTACTTC. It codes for CASSFLQLAGDYYEQYF.

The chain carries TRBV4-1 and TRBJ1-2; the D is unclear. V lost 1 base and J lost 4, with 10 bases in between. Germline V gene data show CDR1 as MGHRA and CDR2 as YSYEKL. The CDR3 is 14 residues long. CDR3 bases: TGCGCCAGCAGCCAAGGGTCTGGCCTCTATGGCTACACCTTC. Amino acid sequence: CASSQGSGLYGYTF.

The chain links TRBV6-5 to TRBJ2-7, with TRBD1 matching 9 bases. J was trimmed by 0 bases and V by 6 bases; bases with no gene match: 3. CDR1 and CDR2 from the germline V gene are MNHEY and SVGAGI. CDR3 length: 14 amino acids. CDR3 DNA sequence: TGTGCCAGCAGCCGGGGACAGGGCTCCTACGAGCAGTACTTC. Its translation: CASSRGQGSYEQYF.

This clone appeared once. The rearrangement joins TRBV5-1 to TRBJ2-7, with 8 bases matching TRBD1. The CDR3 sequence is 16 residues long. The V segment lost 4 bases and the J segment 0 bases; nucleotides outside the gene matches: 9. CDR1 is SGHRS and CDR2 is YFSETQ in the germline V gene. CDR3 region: CASSPSSGTGSYEQYF. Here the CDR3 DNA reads TGCGCCAGCAGCCCGTCGTCGGGGACAGGCTCCTACGAGCAGTACTTC.

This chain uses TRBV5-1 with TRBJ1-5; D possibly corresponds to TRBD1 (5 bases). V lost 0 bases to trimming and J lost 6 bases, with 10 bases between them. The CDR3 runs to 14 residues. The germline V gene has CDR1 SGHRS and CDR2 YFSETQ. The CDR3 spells CASSLGQGIQPQHF. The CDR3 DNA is TGCGCCAGCAGCTTGGGGCAGGGAATTCAGCCCCAGCATTTT. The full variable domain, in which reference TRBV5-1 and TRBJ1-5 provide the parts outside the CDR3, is KAGVTQTPRYLIKTRGQQVTLSCSPISGHRSVSWYQQTPGQGLQFLFEYFSETQRNKGNFPGRFSGRQFSNSRSEMNVSTLELGDSALYLCASSLGQGIQPQHFGDGTRLSIL.

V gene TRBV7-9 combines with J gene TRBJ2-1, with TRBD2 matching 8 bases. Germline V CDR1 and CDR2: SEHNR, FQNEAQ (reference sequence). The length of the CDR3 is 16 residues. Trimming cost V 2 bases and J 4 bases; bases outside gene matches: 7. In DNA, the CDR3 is TGTGCCAGCAGCTTATCGCTAGCGGGCGCATACAATGAGCAGTTCTTC. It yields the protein CASSLSLAGAYNEQFF.

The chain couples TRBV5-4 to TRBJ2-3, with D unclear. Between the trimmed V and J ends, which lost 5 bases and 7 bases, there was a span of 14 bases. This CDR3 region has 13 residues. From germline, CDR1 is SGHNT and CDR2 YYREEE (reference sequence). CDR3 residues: CASSNPGPHTQYF. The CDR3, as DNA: TGTGCCAGCAGTAACCCCGGACCCCATACGCAGTATTTT.

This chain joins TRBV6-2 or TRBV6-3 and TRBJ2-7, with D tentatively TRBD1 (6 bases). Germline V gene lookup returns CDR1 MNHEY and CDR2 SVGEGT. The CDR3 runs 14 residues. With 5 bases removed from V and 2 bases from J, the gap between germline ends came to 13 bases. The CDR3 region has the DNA TGTGCCAGCAGTATGGACAGAGGGGCCTACGAGCAGTACTTC. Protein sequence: CASSMDRGAYEQYF.

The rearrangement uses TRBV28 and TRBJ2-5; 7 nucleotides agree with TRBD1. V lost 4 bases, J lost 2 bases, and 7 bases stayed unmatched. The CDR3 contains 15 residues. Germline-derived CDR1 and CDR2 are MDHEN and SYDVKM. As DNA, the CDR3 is TGTGCCAGCAGTTCCTACCTACAGGGGCAAGAGACCCAGTACTTC. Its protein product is CASSSYLQGQETQYF.